Included here is one T cell receptor (beta chain) sequence, with context. Its antigen is unknown. The data derive from a study of T cells after yellow fever vaccination. At the level of the study: Some fractions had low cell numbers, and these were prepared with SMART-Seq v4 Ultra Low Input.

TCRdb analysed the 5' RACE reads with MiXCR anew, one entry per CDR3 protein. The data show hundreds of thousands of distinct CDR3 sequences, about 13% seen once. Study outcomes and limitations: Abundant bulk-derived clonotypes could contaminate FACS-sorted repertoires. Among primary-vaccination clones, most reappeared after the booster, at around 97% for CD4 and roughly 90% for CD8. Though weaker, the secondary response peaked faster, on day 5 versus 15.

The trim removed 5 bases at V and 3 bases at J, leaving 13 bases unmatched. Germline loops: CDR1 MNHEY, CDR2 SVGEGT. The CDR3 spans 17 residues. This sequence joins TRBV6-2 or TRBV6-3 and TRBJ2-1, with 7 bases matching TRBD2. Specimen: PBMCs, collected on the day of the yellow fever booster vaccination. The sequence came from a man in his thirties or forties who received the YFV17D yellow fever vaccine. Here the CDR3 DNA reads TGTGCCAGCAGTGCCCAGCGAGTGACTAGCCTCTACAATGAGCAGTTCTTC. It yields the protein CASSAQRVTSLYNEQFF.